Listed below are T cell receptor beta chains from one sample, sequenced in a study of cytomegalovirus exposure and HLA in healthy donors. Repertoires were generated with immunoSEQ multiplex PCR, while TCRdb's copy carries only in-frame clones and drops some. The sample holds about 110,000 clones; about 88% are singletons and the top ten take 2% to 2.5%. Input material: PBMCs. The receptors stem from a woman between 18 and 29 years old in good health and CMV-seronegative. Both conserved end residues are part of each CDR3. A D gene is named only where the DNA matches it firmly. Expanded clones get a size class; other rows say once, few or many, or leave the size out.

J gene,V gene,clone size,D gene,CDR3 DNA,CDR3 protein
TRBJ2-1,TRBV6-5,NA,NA,TGTGCCAGCAGCCCTAGGACTACCTACAATGAGCAGTTCTTC,CASSPRTTYNEQFF
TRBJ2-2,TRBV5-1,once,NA,TGCGCCAGCAGCCACGGGGACACCGGGGAGCTGTTTTTT,CASSHGDTGELFF
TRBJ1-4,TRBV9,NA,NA,TGTGCCAGCAGCGTAGGGGGGGGAGCTAATGAAAAACTGTTTTTT,CASSVGGGANEKLFF
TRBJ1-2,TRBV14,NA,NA,TGTGCCAGCAGCTCTAAGGCTGGAGACTATGGCTACACCTTC,CASSSKAGDYGYTF
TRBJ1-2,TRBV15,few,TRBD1,TGTGCCACCAGCAGAGAGGGGACAGGGAAGTATGGCTACACCTTC,CATSREGTGKYGYTF
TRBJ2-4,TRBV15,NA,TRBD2,TGTGCCACCAGCAGGGGAAGACTAGCGGGACAGAACATTCAGTACTTC,CATSRGRLAGQNIQYF
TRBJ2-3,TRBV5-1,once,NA,TGCGCCAGCAGCTTGGTCTGGACAGTAGCCTCTAGCACAGATACGCAGTATTTT,CASSLVWTVASSTDTQYF
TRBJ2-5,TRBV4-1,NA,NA,TGCGCCAGCAGCCAACCCCGGGGGACCCAGTACTTC,CASSQPRGTQYF
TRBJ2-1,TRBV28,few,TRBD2,TGTGCCAGCTATACCGGGACTAGCCGTTTGGGTGAGCAGTTCTTC,CASYTGTSRLGEQFF
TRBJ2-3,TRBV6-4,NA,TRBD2,TGTGCCAGCAGCCAAGCGGGAGATGCCGCAGATACGCAGTATTTT,CASSQAGDAADTQYF
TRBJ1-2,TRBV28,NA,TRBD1,TGTGCCCCCCGGACAGGGGGAGGCGGTGGCTACACCTTC,CAPRTGGGGGYTF
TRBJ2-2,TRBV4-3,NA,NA,TGCGCCAGCAGCCAAGAGGTGGACTTTACCGGGGAGCTGTTTTTT,CASSQEVDFTGELFF
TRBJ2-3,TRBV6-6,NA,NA,TGTGCCAGCAGTACTACTCGAGCGACAGATACGCAGTATTTT,CASSTTRATDTQYF
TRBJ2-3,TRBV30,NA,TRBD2,TGTGCCTGGAGTGAAATAGCGGGCAATGAGCAGTATTTT,CAWSEIAGNEQYF
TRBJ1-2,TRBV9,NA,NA,TGTGCCAGCAGCGTATTTTCCTCTGGCGGCTATGGCTACACCTTC,CASSVFSSGGYGYTF
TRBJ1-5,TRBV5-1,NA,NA,TGCGCCAGCAGACCGGACAGCTATAGCAATCAGCCCCAGCATTTT,CASRPDSYSNQPQHF
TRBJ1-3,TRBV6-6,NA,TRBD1,TGTGCCAGCAGTTACCAGGGGGAGAATTATGGAAACACCATATATTTT,CASSYQGENYGNTIYF
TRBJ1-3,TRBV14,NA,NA,TGTGCCAGCAGCCAAGGAGGGTTCTCTGGAAACACCATATATTTT,CASSQGGFSGNTIYF
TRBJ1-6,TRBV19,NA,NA,TGTGCCAGTAGTATAGCACAGAATTCACCCCTCCACTTT,CASSIAQNSPLHF
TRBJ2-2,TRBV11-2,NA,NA,TGTGCCAGCAGCTTAGATTGGCGGGAGAACACCGGGGAGCTGTTTTTT,CASSLDWRENTGELFF
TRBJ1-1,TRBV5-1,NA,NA,TGCGCCAGCAGCTTGGGACCGGGGGGCAACACTGAAGCTTTCTTT,CASSLGPGGNTEAFF
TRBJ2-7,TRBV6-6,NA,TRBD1,TGTGCCAGCAGCAGTACAGGGGGTGTCACCTACGAGCAGTACTTC,CASSSTGGVTYEQYF
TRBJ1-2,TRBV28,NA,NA,TGTGCCAGCAGTTTAAGAGCGGGGATTAACTATGGCTACACCTTC,CASSLRAGINYGYTF
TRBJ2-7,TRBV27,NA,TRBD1,TGTGCCAGCAGTTTTTCAGGGGGCCTCCGAGAGCAGTACTTC,CASSFSGGLREQYF
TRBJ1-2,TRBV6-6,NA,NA,TGTGCCAGCAGTTACGCGGGGGGCTACTATGGCTACACCTTC,CASSYAGGYYGYTF
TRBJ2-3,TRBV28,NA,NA,TGTGCCAGCAGCCTCAGCAGGGGATTGAGGACGCAGTATTTT,CASSLSRGLRTQYF
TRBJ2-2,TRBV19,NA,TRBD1,TGTGCCAGTAGTGGCTGGGGACAGGGGATCACCGGGGAGCTGTTTTTT,CASSGWGQGITGELFF
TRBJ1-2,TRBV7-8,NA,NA,TGTGCCAGCAGCCCGGCGGACTTTTATGGCTACACCTTC,CASSPADFYGYTF